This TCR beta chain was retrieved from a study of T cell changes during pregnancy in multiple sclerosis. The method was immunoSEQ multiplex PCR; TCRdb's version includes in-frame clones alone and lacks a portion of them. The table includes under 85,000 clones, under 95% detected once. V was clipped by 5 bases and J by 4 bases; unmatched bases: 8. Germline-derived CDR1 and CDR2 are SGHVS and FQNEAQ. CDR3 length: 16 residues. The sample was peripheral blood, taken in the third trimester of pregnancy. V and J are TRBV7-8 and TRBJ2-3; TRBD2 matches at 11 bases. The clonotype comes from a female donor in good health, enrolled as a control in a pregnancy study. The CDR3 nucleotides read TGTGCCAGCAGCCGAGGACTAGCGGGCGTCCCAGATACGCAGTATTTT. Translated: CASSRGLAGVPDTQYF.